The 16 T cell receptor beta chains given below trace back to one sample, sequenced in a study of T cell responses to AZD1222 COVID-19 vaccine. The table came from immunoSEQ multiplex PCR; TCRdb's copy has only in-frame clones and leaves some out. The sample yields 80,000 to 95,000 clones, approximately 88% seen once. This specimen consisted of peripheral blood, obtained on day 0 of MenACWY control vaccination. All receptors come from an adult in good health.

The genes are TRBV7-9 and TRBJ2-1; perhaps TRBD2 as D (6 bases). The CDR3 is 14 residues long. Germline V gene data show CDR1 as SEHNR and CDR2 as FQNEAQ (reference sequence). Deletions cut 2 bases from V and 9 bases from J, with 14 bases between. CDR3 region: CASSLSSGSSEQFF. The CDR3 region has the DNA TGTGCCAGCAGCTTATCCTCCGGGAGTAGTGAGCAGTTCTTC.

The chain recombines TRBV7-2 with TRBJ1-1; unclear D gene. Trimming removed 4 bases from V and 1 base from J, with 10 bases in between. Looked up from germline, CDR1 is SGHTA and CDR2 is FQGNSA. The CDR3 contains 14 residues. The CDR3 is CASSSGRWNTEAFF. The CDR3 nucleotides are TGTGCCAGCAGCTCTGGACGGTGGAACACTGAAGCTTTCTTT. The full variable domain, rest sourced from reference TRBV7-2 and TRBJ1-1, is GAGVSQSPSNKVTEKGKDVELRCDPISGHTALYWYRQSLGQGLEFLIYFQGNSAPDKSGLPSDRFSAERTGGSVSTLTIQRTQQEDSAVYLCASSSGRWNTEAFFGQGTRLTVV.

This clone showed up just a few times. The chain couples TRBV9 to TRBJ1-5; no reliable D call. The CDR3 totals 14 residues. The V gene lost 3 bases and the J gene lost 7 bases, with 14 bases spanning the gap. Germline V CDR1 and CDR2: SGDLS, YYNGEE. CDR3 residues: CASSEGNTGQPQHF. The CDR3, as DNA: TGTGCCAGCAGCGAGGGAAACACCGGGCAGCCCCAGCATTTT. Based on the CDR3 plus reference TRBV9 and TRBJ1-5, the full variable domain is DSGVTQTPKHLITATGQRVTLRCSPRSGDLSVYWYQQSLDQGLQFLIQYYNGEERAKGNILERFSAQQFPDLHSELNLSSLELGDSALYFCASSEGNTGQPQHFGDGTRLSIL.

This clone showed up just once. The rearrangement links TRBV3-1 (or the pseudogene TRBV3-2) to TRBJ2-2, with D tentatively TRBD1 or TRBD2 (5 bases each). The CDR3 length is 17 residues. The V gene's germline CDR1 is LGHDT and CDR2 YNNKEL (reference sequence). V was cut by 5 bases and J by 3 bases, with 19 bases left in between. The CDR3 here is CASSTRRGGVHTGELFF. CDR3 coding DNA: TGTGCCAGCAGCACCCGTCGGGGCGGAGTTCACACCGGGGAGCTGTTTTTT.

Details on this clone: The sample has other DNA sequences that encode this CDR3 too. The chain links TRBV12-3 or TRBV12-4 to TRBJ1-1; D is unresolved. There are 12 residues in the CDR3. V was cut by 6 bases and J by 0 bases, with 5 bases left in between. CDR3 nucleotides: TGTGCCAGCAGCCTTATGAACACTGAAGCTTTCTTT. Its protein is CASSLMNTEAFF.

The gene calls are TRBV4-3 and TRBJ1-6; no reliable D call. The CDR3 covers 13 residues. The V end lost 5 bases, the J end lost 16 bases, and 18 bases lay between the germline ends. Germline V lookup: CDR1 LGHNA, CDR2 YSLEER. CDR3 bases: TGCGCCAGCAGCGCGTCCGGTTGGGCCCCGCTCCACTTT. Translating it yields CASSASGWAPLHF.

The rearrangement links TRBV6-2 or TRBV6-3 to TRBJ1-2; D not certain. The CDR3 spans 13 residues. The germline CDR1 and CDR2 sequences are MNHEY and SVGEGT. V was pared by 6 bases and J by 2 bases, with 10 bases between. The CDR3 loop is CASSPAGNYGYTF. The CDR3 DNA reads as TGTGCCAGCAGCCCCGCCGGAAACTATGGCTACACCTTC.

The J gene is TRBJ2-3, the V gene TRBV5-4, with 8 bases fitting TRBD1. The germline V gene encodes CDR1 SGHNT and CDR2 YYREEE (reference sequence). V gave up 2 bases and J gave up 4 bases; unmatched junction bases: 3. This CDR3 has 14 residues. CDR3 nucleotide sequence: TGTGCCAGCAGCTTACAGGGGGTGTCAGATACGCAGTATTTT. Translated, it gives CASSLQGVSDTQYF.

About this clone itself: One end of the junction varies from germline; a read error may be responsible. CDR3 loop: CSVRQIYGYTF. The DNA for the CDR3 is TGCAGTGTTAGACAGATTTATGGCTACACCTTC. The chain combines TRBV20-1 with TRBJ1-2; TRBD1 is a possible D gene (5 bases). CDR1 is DFQATT, CDR2 SNEGSKA, per germline (reference sequence). The CDR3 has 11 amino acids.

The chain is built from TRBV24-1 and TRBJ2-3; unclear D gene. The V and J ends lost 5 bases and 5 bases respectively, with 10 bases between them. Looked up from germline, CDR1 is KGHDR and CDR2 is SFDVKD. CDR3 length: 13 residues. As DNA, the CDR3 is TGTGCCACCAGTGTGAGTATCAGAGATACGCAGTATTTT. This sequence encodes CATSVSIRDTQYF.

V is TRBV5-1 and J is TRBJ2-7, with D tentatively TRBD1 (6 bases). The germline CDR1 and CDR2 sequences are SGHRS and YFSETQ. This CDR3 has 14 amino acids. V was clipped by 4 bases and J by 6 bases, with 17 bases between them. CDR3 region: CASSRQALDGEQYF. DNA for the CDR3: TGCGCCAGCAGCCGACAGGCCCTGGACGGCGAGCAGTACTTC.

The V gene is TRBV5-4, the J gene TRBJ2-7; D is unresolved. CDR1 and CDR2 (germline): SGHNT, YYREEE (reference sequence). V was pared by 4 bases and J by 0 bases, with 8 bases between. The CDR3 is 13 amino acids. In DNA, the CDR3 is TGTGCCAGCAGCCCCCCCACCTCCTACGAGCAGTACTTC. Translation: CASSPPTSYEQYF.

The CDR3 protein is CAWEISPGQGFWGNTEAFF. CDR3 bases: TGTGCCTGGGAAATTTCACCGGGGCAGGGCTTTTGGGGGAACACTGAAGCTTTCTTT. This chain uses TRBV30 with TRBJ1-1; D might be TRBD1 (5 bases). V was cut by 5 bases and J by 1 base, with 29 bases left in between. Germline-derived CDR1 and CDR2 are GTSNPN and SVGIG (reference sequence). This CDR3 comprises 19 residues.

The V gene is TRBV19, the J gene TRBJ2-1; D gene unclear. The germline V and J ends were trimmed by 9 bases and 4 bases, with 13 bases remaining between them. The CDR3 is 13 amino acids. In germline, CDR1 is LNHDA, CDR2 SQIVND (reference sequence). The DNA of the CDR3 is TGTGCCAGCTCCGCGAACGAATACAATGAGCAGTTCTTC. This codes for CASSANEYNEQFF.

This rearrangement joins TRBV15 to TRBJ2-2; possibly TRBD1 for D (5 bases). V gave up 4 bases and J gave up 5 bases, with 11 bases separating them. Germline-derived CDR1 and CDR2 are LNHNV and YYDKDF (reference sequence). The CDR3 has 14 amino acids. The CDR3 bases are TGTGCCACCAGCACCGACAGTGGGACCGGGGAGCTGTTTTTT. It specifies CATSTDSGTGELFF. The entire variable domain, with the rest obtained from reference TRBV15 and TRBJ2-2, is as follows: DAMVIQNPRYQVTQFGKPVTLSCSQTLNHNVMYWYQQKSSQAPKLLFHYYDKDFNNEADTPDNFQSRRPNTSFCFLDIRSPGLGDTAMYLCATSTDSGTGELFFGEGSRLTVL.

The count of this clone is one. The V and J genes are TRBV4-1 and TRBJ1-3; D not resolved. The CDR3 totals 14 residues. Trimming pared 0 bases from V and 3 bases from J, leaving 6 bases between. The V gene's germline CDR1 is MGHRA and CDR2 YSYEKL. The CDR3 loop is CASSQDQYGNTIYF. The CDR3 nucleotides read TGCGCCAGCAGCCAAGACCAGTATGGAAACACCATATATTTT.